A selection of T cell receptor beta chains follows, all from one sample in a study of Ad26.COV2.S vaccination and SARS-CoV-2 variants. Clones were read by immunoSEQ multiplex PCR, and TCRdb kept only the in-frame ones, dropping some. The data contain roughly 300,000 clones, approximately 86% of them seen just once; the ten biggest clones take up about 10%. The specimen was peripheral blood, collected in a trial of Ad26.COV2.S vaccine versus placebo. Every receptor here comes from a person between 18 and 60 years old who received the Ad26.COV2.S COVID-19 vaccine or a placebo. Both conserved end residues are part of each CDR3. Fields, in order: V gene, D gene, J gene, clone size, CDR3 protein, CDR3 DNA. The D gene is left open where the match is weak. Rows give clone size only sometimes, using once, few, many, or a class for an expanded clone.

>TRBV18|.|TRBJ2-5|.
CASSPQRGSQETQYF
TGTGCCAGCTCACCACAAAGGGGGTCCCAAGAGACCCAGTACTTC
>TRBV6-6|.|TRBJ2-2|.
CASSIHRDGELFF
TGTGCCAGCAGTATACACAGGGACGGGGAGCTGTTTTTT
>TRBV7-3|TRBD2|TRBJ2-1|.
CASSFSPIAGVGNNEQFF
TGTGCCAGCAGCTTTTCACCTATAGCGGGAGTGGGGAACAATGAGCAGTTCTTC
>TRBV5-1|.|TRBJ2-7|.
CASSPTGAYEQYF
TGCGCCAGCAGTCCGACGGGGGCCTACGAGCAGTACTTC
>TRBV9|TRBD2|TRBJ2-3|.
CASSVASGSASDTQYF
TGTGCCAGCAGCGTAGCCAGCGGGAGCGCTTCAGATACGCAGTATTTT
>TRBV24-1|.|TRBJ2-2|.
CATGGGTGELFF
TGTGCCACCGGAGGGGGTACCGGGGAGCTGTTTTTT
>TRBV28|.|TRBJ1-3|.
CASSLGGTSGNTIYF
TGTGCCAGCAGTTTAGGCGGCACCTCTGGAAACACCATATATTTT
>TRBV5-1|.|TRBJ2-3|once
CASSLVGADTQYF
TGCGCCAGCAGCTTGGTAGGGGCAGATACGCAGTATTTT
>TRBV2|.|TRBJ2-1|.
CASSQGANEQFF
TGTGCCAGCAGCCAAGGGGCAAATGAGCAGTTCTTC
>TRBV18|.|TRBJ1-1|.
CASSTDSLTEAFF
TGTGCCAGCTCAACGGACAGCCTGACTGAAGCTTTCTTT
>TRBV15|TRBD2|TRBJ2-1|.
CATSRDGAGGFYNEQFF
TGTGCCACCAGCAGAGATGGGGCGGGAGGGTTTTACAATGAGCAGTTCTTC
>TRBV7-9|.|TRBJ2-7|few
CASSEPGRTYEQYF
TGTGCCAGCAGCGAACCGGGACGGACCTACGAGCAGTACTTC
>TRBV24-1|.|TRBJ2-1|.
CATSESYNEQFF
TGTGCCACCAGTGAATCGTACAATGAGCAGTTCTTC
>TRBV19|TRBD1|TRBJ2-7|few
CASSRDSTYEQYF
TGTGCCAGTTCCCGGGACAGCACCTACGAGCAGTACTTC
>TRBV7-2|.|TRBJ1-3|.
CASSLPPGNTIYF
TGTGCCAGCAGCTTACCCCCGGGAAACACCATATATTTT
>TRBV28|.|TRBJ1-3|.
CASSFITSGNTIYF
TGTGCCAGCAGTTTTATCACTTCTGGAAACACCATATATTTT
>TRBV19|TRBD1|TRBJ1-2|.
CASMGMTGNYGYTF
TGTGCCAGTATGGGGATGACAGGGAACTATGGCTACACCTTC
>TRBV5-8|.|TRBJ1-1|.
CASIFGQINTEAFF
TGTGCCAGCATTTTCGGACAGATCAACACTGAAGCTTTCTTT
>TRBV3-1/TRBV3-2|TRBD2|TRBJ2-2|.
CASRRTSGGAGELFF
TGTGCCAGCAGACGGACTAGCGGGGGGGCCGGGGAGCTGTTTTTT
>TRBV7-2|TRBD2|TRBJ2-3|.
CASSPRLAGGGTDTQYF
TGTGCCAGCAGCCCTCGTCTAGCGGGCGGAGGGACAGATACGCAGTATTTT
>TRBV24-1|TRBD2|TRBJ2-5|.
CATSGGASGTGEETQYF
TGTGCCACCAGTGGGGGTGCGAGCGGGACGGGGGAAGAGACCCAGTACTTC
>TRBV11-1|TRBD1|TRBJ2-7|.
CASWDRASYEQYF
TGTGCCAGCTGGGACAGGGCCTCCTACGAGCAGTACTTC
>TRBV5-1|.|TRBJ1-4|.
CASSSRQTTNEKLFF
TGCGCCAGCAGCTCCCGACAGACAACTAATGAAAAACTGTTTTTT
>TRBV5-1|.|TRBJ1-1|.
CASSLAAGTEAFF
TGCGCCAGCAGCTTGGCCGCGGGAACTGAAGCTTTCTTT
>TRBV28|TRBD2|TRBJ2-7|.
CASSSTGTSAYEQYF
TGTGCCAGCAGTTCCACCGGGACTAGTGCCTACGAGCAGTACTTC
>TRBV7-9|TRBD1|TRBJ1-2|.
CASSLGQGWEYGYTF
TGTGCCAGCAGCCTGGGACAGGGGTGGGAATATGGCTACACCTTC
>TRBV5-1|TRBD1|TRBJ1-1|.
CASSDGDRGKNTEAFF
TGCGCCAGCAGTGATGGGGACAGGGGGAAGAACACTGAAGCTTTCTTT
>TRBV19|TRBD1|TRBJ1-1|.
CASSRQGRNTEAFF
TGTGCCAGTAGTAGACAGGGGAGGAACACTGAAGCTTTCTTT
>TRBV30|.|TRBJ1-4|.
CAWSANRGTANEKLFF
TGTGCCTGGAGTGCCAATAGGGGCACGGCCAATGAAAAACTGTTTTTT
>TRBV12-3/TRBV12-4|.|TRBJ1-5|.
CASSYASNQPQHF
TGTGCCAGCAGTTATGCCAGCAATCAGCCCCAGCATTTT
>TRBV18|TRBD1|TRBJ2-1|.
CASSPLDRGRPGYNEQFF
TGTGCCAGCTCACCATTAGACAGGGGGCGCCCGGGTTACAATGAGCAGTTCTTC
>TRBV7-9|.|TRBJ1-2|.
CASSLGANYGYTF
TGTGCCAGCAGCTTAGGAGCTAACTATGGCTACACCTTC
>TRBV6-2/TRBV6-3|TRBD2|TRBJ2-2|.
CASSYGRALAVANTGELFF
TGTGCCAGCAGTTACGGTCGGGCTCTAGCGGTAGCGAACACCGGGGAGCTGTTTTTT
>TRBV18|.|TRBJ2-1|.
CASSGTTYNEQFF
TGTGCCAGCTCAGGGACCACCTACAATGAGCAGTTCTTC
>TRBV12-3/TRBV12-4|.|TRBJ2-5|.
CASSVAGLETQYF
TGTGCCAGCAGTGTAGCTGGGTTGGAGACCCAGTACTTC
>TRBV7-8|.|TRBJ1-6|.
CASSPRAHGYSPLHF
TGTGCCAGCAGCCCGCGAGCACATGGCTACTCACCCCTCCACTTT
>TRBV12-3/TRBV12-4|.|TRBJ2-5|.
CASSFNSETQYF
TGTGCCAGCAGTTTCAACAGTGAGACCCAGTACTTC
>TRBV18|TRBD1|TRBJ1-2|.
CASSPPHRGAYGYTF
TGTGCCAGCTCACCACCCCACAGGGGGGCCTATGGCTACACCTTC
>TRBV18|.|TRBJ2-1|.
CASSPGEDLYNEQFF
TGTGCCAGCTCACCTGGGGAAGACCTTTACAATGAGCAGTTCTTC
>TRBV29-1|TRBD2|TRBJ2-6|.
CSVPSGERANVLTF
TGCAGCGTCCCAAGCGGGGAGAGGGCCAACGTCCTGACTTTC
>TRBV9|.|TRBJ2-3|.
CASSVDRAGTDTQYF
TGTGCCAGCAGCGTAGACAGGGCTGGCACAGATACGCAGTATTTT
>TRBV4-3|TRBD2|TRBJ2-1|.
CASSHLLANEQFF
TGCGCCAGCAGCCACTTACTAGCGAATGAGCAGTTCTTC
>TRBV6-1|TRBD2|TRBJ2-2|.
CASSEQERGVYTGELFF
TGTGCCAGCAGTGAACAGGAGCGGGGGGTTTACACCGGGGAGCTGTTTTTT
>TRBV27|TRBD1|TRBJ2-6|.
CASSRSRDSMAGANVLTF
TGTGCCAGCAGTCGAAGCCGGGACAGTATGGCTGGGGCCAACGTCCTGACTTTC
>TRBV19|.|TRBJ2-3|.
CASSNGLLNSVYTDTQYF
TGTGCCAGTAGTAATGGACTCCTAAACTCTGTTTACACAGATACGCAGTATTTT
>TRBV5-4|.|TRBJ1-2|.
CASSLDVDGYTF
TGTGCCAGCAGCTTAGACGTGGATGGCTACACCTTC
>TRBV6-5|.|TRBJ2-1|.
CASSPSGTGYNEQFF
TGTGCCAGCAGTCCCTCCGGGACTGGCTACAATGAGCAGTTCTTC
>TRBV7-2|.|TRBJ1-1|.
CASSLAGTGNRVTEAFF
TGTGCCAGCAGCTTAGCAGGGACTGGGAATAGAGTCACTGAAGCTTTCTTT
>TRBV5-1|.|TRBJ1-1|.
CASSLGGVMNTEAFF
TGCGCCAGCAGCTTGGGGGGAGTTATGAACACTGAAGCTTTCTTT
>TRBV7-2|.|TRBJ2-5|.
CASSFGNRQETQYF
TGTGCCAGCAGCTTTGGGAACAGACAAGAGACCCAGTACTTC
>TRBV5-3|TRBD1|TRBJ1-4|.
CARKAGTAAVENEKLFF
TGTGCCAGAAAGGCCGGGACAGCCGCCGTGGAAAATGAAAAACTGTTTTTT
>TRBV10-2|.|TRBJ2-7|few
CASSTTNYEQYF
TGCGCCAGCAGTACAACGAACTACGAGCAGTACTTC
>TRBV27|.|TRBJ1-5|.
CASSLWGRDQPQHF
TGTGCCAGCAGTTTATGGGGGCGGGATCAGCCCCAGCATTTT
>TRBV5-4|TRBD2|TRBJ2-3|.
CASSLSGSETDTQYF
TGTGCCAGCAGCCTCAGCGGGAGCGAGACAGATACGCAGTATTTT
>TRBV4-3|.|TRBJ1-2|.
CASSLGRGYGYTF
TGCGCCAGCAGCCTAGGTCGGGGCTATGGCTACACCTTC
>TRBV5-4|.|TRBJ2-3|.
CASSPPGDTQYF
TGTGCCAGCAGCCCGCCGGGGGATACGCAGTATTTT
>TRBV2|.|TRBJ1-3|.
CASRTVIGNTIYF
TGTGCCAGCAGGACCGTAATTGGAAACACCATATATTTT